The clone carrying this T cell receptor beta chain was seen only a few times. Its specificity is not known. The CDR3 covers 18 residues. V shed 4 bases and J 7 bases; nucleotides not matched to a gene: 18. CDR1 SGHNT and CDR2 YYREEE come from the germline V gene (reference sequence). The beta constant-region primer was an equimolar mix of two oligonucleotides covering TRBC1 and TRBC2. TCRdb re-called the UMI-ligation and nested PCR reads with MiXCR, one entry per CDR3 protein. Of under 40,000 distinct CDR3 sequences listed, 13% are singletons. The sample comes from a study of naive and memory T cell subsets. Findings of the study overall: The power law exponent of TCR abundance differed between naive and memory cells.

CD45RA-CD27- cells were effector memory; CD45RA+CD27- cells were EMRA. The sample was effector memory CD4+ T cells from blood. Noted subset: effector memory, CD45RA- CD27-. The sequence derives from a human donor in good health. The rearrangement uses TRBV5-4 and TRBJ1-1; TRBD1 agrees at 11 bases. This CDR3 is CASSPGGTGGFRSDEAFF. The CDR3 nucleotides read TGTGCCAGCAGCCCGGGAGGGACAGGGGGATTTAGGTCAGATGAAGCTTTCTTT.